The 20 T cell receptor beta chains given below trace back to one sample, sequenced in a study of T cells in localized non-small cell lung cancer. The protocol was immunoSEQ multiplex PCR, while the TCRdb copy is restricted to in-frame clones and leaves out a portion. The sample carries 32,000 or so clones, under 90% recorded once. The sample in question was peripheral blood, obtained before any cancer treatment. All receptors come from a man aged 40 to 69 with stage I lung adenocarcinoma.

The chain joins TRBV5-1 to TRBJ2-5, with 9 bases identical to TRBD1. Germline trimming cut 1 base from V and 2 bases from J; bases unmatched to any gene: 9. Germline V gene lookup returns CDR1 SGHRS and CDR2 YFSETQ. CDR3 length equals 17 residues. CDR3 nucleotide sequence: TGCGCCAGCAGCTTGAAGTCGGGGACAGGGAGACAAGAGACCCAGTACTTC. As protein: CASSLKSGTGRQETQYF.

V and J are TRBV7-2 and TRBJ1-1; D gene unclear. The germline V gene has CDR1 SGHTA and CDR2 FQGNSA. This CDR3 has 15 residues. V lost 2 bases and J lost 1, with 11 bases in between. As DNA, the CDR3 is TGTGCCAGCAGCTTAATAGGAGTGGGGAACACTGAAGCTTTCTTT. Translated: CASSLIGVGNTEAFF.

CDR3 in DNA: TGCGCCAGCAGTGAGTCTAGAGGGGATATACGGAATGAGCAGTTCTTC. Its protein product is CASSESRGDIRNEQFF. The chain carries TRBV10-1 and TRBJ2-1; D may correspond to TRBD1 or TRBD2 (5 bases each). The germline V gene has CDR1 WNHNN and CDR2 SYGVQD (reference sequence). Deletions cut 0 bases from V and 7 bases from J, with 16 bases between. This CDR3 region has 16 residues.

The chain recombines TRBV2 with TRBJ2-5, with D possibly being TRBD1 or TRBD2 (5 bases each). Germline V lookup: CDR1 SNHLY, CDR2 FYNNEI. The CDR3 contains 15 residues. V was clipped by 1 base and J by 1 base, with 10 bases between them. The CDR3 is CASSEGGVAQETQYF. The CDR3 DNA sequence: TGTGCCAGCAGTGAAGGAGGGGTGGCCCAAGAGACCCAGTACTTC.

The rearrangement uses TRBV5-3 and TRBJ2-7; 11 positions match TRBD2. TRBV5-3 qualifies as an ORF whose function is uncertain. This CDR3 is built from 21 residues. J lost 2 bases, V lost 2 bases, and 21 bases had no gene match. The CDR3 sequence is CARSLTLLLAGGLSRPYEQYF. The CDR3 DNA is TGTGCCAGAAGCTTAACTCTACTTCTAGCGGGGGGCCTCTCCCGTCCCTACGAGCAGTACTTC.

The V gene is TRBV5-1, the J gene TRBJ1-6; a weak D match, TRBD1 (5 bases). There are 16 residues in the CDR3. V was pared by 4 bases and J by 6 bases, with 17 bases between. The V gene's germline CDR1 is SGHRS and CDR2 YFSETQ. The CDR3 reads CASSLEGTGVNSPLHF. CDR3 in DNA: TGCGCCAGCAGCCTGGAGGGGACCGGGGTTAATTCACCCCTCCACTTT.

V is TRBV10-1 and J is TRBJ1-1; D not resolved. With 6 bases removed from V and 5 bases from J, the gap between germline ends came to 19 bases. This CDR3 is 15 amino acids long. The V gene's germline CDR1 is WNHNN and CDR2 SYGVQD (reference sequence). CDR3: CASRAPPEDGTEAFF. The CDR3, as DNA: TGCGCCAGCAGAGCCCCCCCCGAAGATGGGACTGAAGCTTTCTTT.

The rearrangement joins TRBV5-1 to TRBJ2-5; D is undetermined. This CDR3 is 16 amino acids long. Germline loops: CDR1 SGHRS, CDR2 YFSETQ. V was cut by 2 bases and J by 4 bases, with 18 bases left in between. CDR3 bases: TGCGCCAGCAGCTTCGAGGAGAGGTGGGTGGTAGAGACCCAGTACTTC. It translates to CASSFEERWVVETQYF.

The gene calls are TRBV5-8 and TRBJ1-1; weak D call: TRBD1 (5 bases). Trimming removed 5 bases from V and 1 base from J, with 15 bases in between. The CDR3 covers 15 residues. CDR1 is SGHTS and CDR2 is YDEGEE in the germline V gene. This CDR3 reads CASSYDLRGNTEAFF. In DNA form, the CDR3 reads TGTGCCAGCAGTTATGACCTGAGGGGGAACACTGAAGCTTTCTTT. The full variable domain, its missing parts supplied by reference TRBV5-8 and TRBJ1-1, is EAGVTQSPTHLIKTRGQQATLRCSPISGHTSVYWYQQALGLGLQFLLWYDEGEERNRGNFPPRFSGRQFPNYSSELNVNALELEDSALYLCASSYDLRGNTEAFFGQGTRLTVV.

The chain combines TRBV7-2 with TRBJ1-1; TRBD1 matches 7 bases. Looked up from germline, CDR1 is SGHTA and CDR2 is FQGNSA. This CDR3 is 14 amino acids long. Losses at the gene ends were 5 bases for V and 11 bases for J; bases not matched to a gene: 14. CDR3 sequence: CASSPTGNEGRAFF. CDR3 nucleotide sequence: TGTGCCAGCAGCCCGACAGGGAACGAGGGTAGGGCTTTCTTT.

The chain recombines TRBV11-3 with TRBJ2-1; a weak D match, TRBD2 (5 bases). The V gene's germline CDR1 is SGHNT and CDR2 YENEEA. The length of the CDR3 is 13 residues. Trimming removed 2 bases at V and 6 bases at J, with 8 bases between. The CDR3 here is CASSLPGGNEQFF. CDR3 nucleotide sequence: TGTGCCAGCAGCTTACCCGGAGGCAATGAGCAGTTCTTC. Complete variable domain (other parts from reference TRBV11-3 and TRBJ2-1): EAGVVQSPRYKIIEKKQPVAFWCNPISGHNTLYWYLQNLGQGPELLIRYENEEAVDDSQLPKDRFSAERLKGVDSTLKIQPAELGDSAVYLCASSLPGGNEQFFGPGTRLTVL.

V is TRBV5-1 and J is TRBJ2-7; D remains unclear. Per germline, CDR1 SGHRS and CDR2 YFSETQ. This CDR3 contains 12 residues. Trimming shortened V by 2 bases and J by 2 bases, and 5 bases separated the two germline ends. CDR3 nucleotides: TGCGCCAGCAGCTTCGGACCCTACGAGCAGTACTTC. Amino acids: CASSFGPYEQYF.

The V call is TRBV16, the J call TRBJ1-1; 7 bases fit TRBD1. With 0 bases clipped from V and 1 base from J, the junction kept 2 bases outside the gene matches. The CDR3 runs 15 residues. Looked up from germline, CDR1 is KGHSY and CDR2 is FQNENV. CDR3: CASSQSRGRNTEAFF. DNA of the CDR3: TGTGCCAGCAGCCAATCTAGGGGGCGGAACACTGAAGCTTTCTTT.

The chain couples TRBV2 to TRBJ2-5, with D tentatively TRBD2 (6 bases). From germline, CDR1 is SNHLY and CDR2 FYNNEI. Trimming removed 3 bases at V and 2 bases at J, with 13 bases between. The CDR3 covers 15 residues. CDR3 in amino acids: CASSEGLRQQETQYF. As DNA, the CDR3 is TGTGCCAGCAGTGAGGGACTGCGGCAGCAAGAGACCCAGTACTTC.

The chain carries TRBV5-6 and TRBJ2-7, with 7 bases identical to TRBD1. The CDR3 loop spans 15 amino acids. CDR1 is SGHDT and CDR2 is YYEEEE in the germline V gene. The ends lost 4 bases at V and 7 bases at J; junction bases unmatched: 14. The CDR3 loop reads CASSMGQSFSSEQYF. In DNA, the CDR3 is TGTGCCAGCAGCATGGGACAGAGCTTTTCCTCAGAGCAGTACTTC.

The V gene is TRBV7-8, the J gene TRBJ1-6; D ambiguous. This CDR3 has 14 amino acids. Per the germline V gene, CDR1 is SGHVS and CDR2 is FQNEAQ. Trimming pared 2 bases from V and 8 bases from J, leaving 10 bases between. The CDR3 DNA reads TGTGCCAGCAGCTTACGGCAGGATTATTCACCCCTCCACTTT. Translation gives CASSLRQDYSPLHF. Using reference TRBV7-8 and TRBJ1-6 for the parts outside the CDR3, the full variable domain is GAGVSQSPRYKVAKRGQDVALRCDPISGHVSLFWYQQALGQGPEFLTYFQNEAQLDKSGLPSDRFFAERPEGSVSTLKIQRTQQEDSAVYLCASSLRQDYSPLHFGNGTRLTVT.

The V gene is TRBV19, the J gene TRBJ2-2; D remains unclear. CDR1 is LNHDA, CDR2 SQIVND, per germline (reference sequence). This CDR3 has 14 amino acids. Trimming took 5 bases from V and 0 from J, leaving 7 bases between them. The CDR3: CASSLGPNTGELFF. The CDR3 region has the DNA TGTGCCAGTAGTCTAGGACCGAACACCGGGGAGCTGTTTTTT.

The V and J genes are TRBV5-8 and TRBJ2-1; D tentatively fits TRBD1 or TRBD2 (5 bases each). The germline V gene encodes CDR1 SGHTS and CDR2 YDEGEE. The V gene lost 2 bases and the J gene lost 6 bases, with 18 bases spanning the gap. CDR3 length: 16 amino acids. The CDR3 reads CASSFLRDPPGNEQFF. The CDR3, as DNA: TGTGCCAGCAGCTTTCTCCGGGACCCCCCGGGCAATGAGCAGTTCTTC.

This clone was picked up one time. The chain links TRBV4-2 to TRBJ2-4; unclear D gene. The CDR3 contains 15 residues. V was clipped by 1 base and J by 0 bases, with 7 bases between them. Germline values: CDR1 LGHNA, CDR2 YNFKEQ. CDR3 DNA: TGTGCCAGCAGCCAAGTAGATATAGCCAAAAACATTCAGTACTTC. It specifies CASSQVDIAKNIQYF.

This chain's CDR3 is CASSSTVDSVDGYTF. CDR3 bases: TGCGCCAGCAGCTCCACGGTCGACTCTGTGGATGGCTACACCTTC. V is TRBV5-1 and J is TRBJ1-2; the D is unclear. Germline V gene sequence: CDR1 SGHRS, CDR2 YFSETQ. The CDR3 loop spans 15 amino acids. Deletions cut 3 bases from V and 6 bases from J, with 18 bases between.